The present T cell receptor beta chain was sequenced within a study of metastatic and nonmetastatic thyroid tumors. TCRdb re-analyzed the PCR reads through MiXCR. This table has fewer than 30,000 clones, roughly 16% appearing once. This clone was seen a handful of times. Patients were all untreated before their thyroid surgery. The CDR3 consists of 14 residues. Germline loops: CDR1 SGHVS, CDR2 FNYEAQ. The ends were cut back, 2 bases at V and 4 bases at J, with 9 bases in the middle. This chain connects TRBV7-6 to TRBJ1-5; no definite D call. The sequenced material came from blood. This sequence was found in a female donor with papillary thyroid cancer or a benign thyroid nodule (not recorded which). Some clones in this sample may be carry-over from other donors' samples. CDR3 amino acids: CASSLTQTNQPQHF. Written as DNA, the CDR3 is TGTGCCAGCAGCTTAACACAGACGAATCAGCCCCAGCATTTT.